A single TCR beta chain is shown here with its context. What it binds is not known. 5'RACE with constant-segment primers yielded barcoded, UMI-tagged TCR alpha and TCR beta cDNA libraries. MiXCR was run by TCRdb on the 5' RACE reads, yielding one entry per CDR3 protein. The sample yields roughly 550,000 distinct CDR3 sequences, just over 20% seen once. This entry is derived from a study of T-cell memory formation after mild COVID-19. On the study more broadly: TCR clustering was largely donor specific. Study conclusions and caveats: The study detected some responding clones in pre-infection memory, suggesting cross-reactive memory joined.

The J segment lost 5 bases and the V segment lost 5 bases, leaving 11 bases of the junction unmatched. CDR3 length: 16 residues. The TCR originated in an adult woman who had mild COVID-19 (a few samples of this study predate the infection). Cell type and time point are not known. The sequenced sample was PBMCs or a T cell subset sorted from them (not recorded which). The genes are TRBV12-3 or TRBV12-4 and TRBJ2-2; 7 nucleotides line up with TRBD1. CDR3 amino acids: CASSIRGGGWTGELFF. CDR3 DNA: TGTGCCAGCAGTATCAGAGGGGGCGGGTGGACCGGGGAGCTGTTTTTT.